A single sample is the source of the 12 T cell receptor beta chains below, sequenced in a study of T cell changes during pregnancy in multiple sclerosis. Repertoires were generated with immunoSEQ multiplex PCR, while TCRdb's copy carries only in-frame clones and drops some. This table has about 36,000 clones, about 92% appearing once. Sequenced here: CD4+ T cells from peripheral blood mononuclear cells, sampled in the third trimester of pregnancy. The receptor set was obtained from a female donor in good health, enrolled as a control in a pregnancy study.

The count of this clone is one. J is TRBJ1-2 and V is TRBV5-6, with D perhaps TRBD1 (5 bases). With 0 bases removed from V and 4 bases from J, the gap between germline ends came to 10 bases. Germline-derived CDR1 and CDR2 are SGHDT and YYEEEE. CDR3 length: 14 amino acids. The CDR3 sequence is CASSLAQGVYGYTF. The CDR3 bases are TGTGCCAGCAGCTTGGCACAAGGGGTCTATGGCTACACCTTC.

V and J are TRBV4-3 and TRBJ1-4, with no clear D. Germline CDR1 LGHNA, CDR2 YSLEER. Trimming removed 0 bases from V and 10 bases from J, with 6 bases in between. CDR3 length: 12 amino acids. As DNA, the CDR3 is TGCGCCAGCAGCCAAGACAGGTTAAAACTGTTTTTT. This encodes CASSQDRLKLFF.

The gene calls are TRBV7-2 and TRBJ1-1, with D uncertain. This CDR3 has 11 residues. The ends were cut back, 5 bases at V and 8 bases at J, with 9 bases in the middle. Germline V gene sequence: CDR1 SGHTA, CDR2 FQGNSA. Here the CDR3 reads CASSPRREAFF. The CDR3 DNA reads as TGTGCCAGCAGCCCTAGACGCGAAGCTTTCTTT.

The CDR3 sequence is CASRRGEGTGELFF. The CDR3 nucleotides read TGTGCCAGCAGACGGGGGGAGGGAACCGGGGAGCTGTTTTTT. V gene TRBV6-5 combines with J gene TRBJ2-2; 7 nucleotides align to TRBD2. Trimming cost V 6 bases and J 5 bases; bases outside gene matches: 6. Germline values: CDR1 MNHEY, CDR2 SVGAGI. The CDR3 covers 14 residues.

This chain links TRBV20-1 with TRBJ2-7; D is undetermined. V shed 3 bases and J shed 3 bases, with 6 bases lying between them. The CDR3 contains 11 residues. The germline V gene encodes CDR1 DFQATT and CDR2 SNEGSKA (reference sequence). The DNA of the CDR3 is TGCAGTGCTAGCTTAATCTACGAGCAGTACTTC. Its translation is CSASLIYEQYF.

V gene TRBV5-1 combines with J gene TRBJ2-7; D not resolved. Germline V CDR1 and CDR2: SGHRS, YFSETQ. V was pared by 4 bases and J by 4 bases, with 9 bases between. This CDR3 is built from 12 residues. In nucleotides, the CDR3 is TGCGCCAGCAGCGTTGACGGGTACGAGCAGTACTTC. This gives the protein CASSVDGYEQYF.

The chain recombines TRBV6-1 with TRBJ2-1; 9 bases line up with TRBD1. V lost 4 bases and J lost 12; bases outside the gene matches: 13. The CDR3 sequence is 15 residues long. Germline-derived CDR1 and CDR2 are MNHNS and SASEGT. The CDR3 spells CASSGPGQGTLLQFF. The CDR3 DNA sequence: TGTGCCAGCAGTGGGCCGGGACAGGGCACCCTCTTGCAGTTCTTC.

V is TRBV7-9 and J is TRBJ1-1, with no clear D. Germline CDR1 SEHNR, CDR2 FQNEAQ (reference sequence). The CDR3 is 14 amino acids. V was clipped by 1 base and J by 0 bases, with 6 bases between them. For the CDR3, the DNA is TGTGCCAGCAGCTTAGTAGCCCTGAACACTGAAGCTTTCTTT. Translating gives CASSLVALNTEAFF. The variable domain in full, with the rest retrieved from reference TRBV7-9 and TRBJ1-1, is DTGVSQNPRHKITKRGQNVTFRCDPISEHNRLYWYRQTLGQGPEFLTYFQNEAQLEKSRLLSDRFSAERPKGSFSTLEIQRTEQGDSAMYLCASSLVALNTEAFFGQGTRLTVV.

This clone has just one count. The rearrangement uses TRBV30 and TRBJ1-2; D ambiguous. V lost 0 bases and J lost 13, with 18 bases in between. Germline V lookup: CDR1 GTSNPN, CDR2 SVGIG (reference sequence). The CDR3 length is 13 residues. The CDR3 bases are TGTGCCTGGAGTGTGCGGCAAGGCCTCGCTGGCACCTTC. As protein: CAWSVRQGLAGTF.

The chain joins TRBV5-1 to TRBJ2-5; the match to TRBD2 covers 9 bases. This CDR3 contains 15 residues. J was trimmed by 5 bases and V by 1 base; bases with no gene match: 6. The germline V gene encodes CDR1 SGHRS and CDR2 YFSETQ. CDR3 sequence reads: CASSLRGGAGETQYF. Here the CDR3 DNA reads TGCGCCAGCAGCTTGCGCGGGGGGGCCGGGGAGACCCAGTACTTC.

J is TRBJ1-1 and V is TRBV7-2; TRBD1 matches at 7 bases. Germline V gene data show CDR1 as SGHTA and CDR2 as FQGNSA. The CDR3 consists of 14 residues. Unmatched junction bases numbered 5, after V lost 3 bases and J lost 4 bases. CDR3 in amino acids: CASSFRDSVTEAFF. The CDR3 bases are TGTGCCAGCAGCTTTCGGGACAGCGTCACTGAAGCTTTCTTT. The full variable domain, rest sourced from reference TRBV7-2 and TRBJ1-1, is GAGVSQSPSNKVTEKGKDVELRCDPISGHTALYWYRQSLGQGLEFLIYFQGNSAPDKSGLPSDRFSAERTGGSVSTLTIQRTQQEDSAVYLCASSFRDSVTEAFFGQGTRLTVV.

The chain recombines TRBV18 with TRBJ1-4; 9 nucleotides line up with TRBD1. The CDR3 contains 17 residues. Germline-derived CDR1 and CDR2 are KGHSH and LQKENI. With 3 bases clipped from V and 6 bases from J, the junction kept 11 bases outside the gene matches. For the CDR3, the DNA is TGTGCCAGCTCACCTCTCACAGGGGGCGGACTAGATGAAAAACTGTTTTTT. Its translation: CASSPLTGGGLDEKLFF.